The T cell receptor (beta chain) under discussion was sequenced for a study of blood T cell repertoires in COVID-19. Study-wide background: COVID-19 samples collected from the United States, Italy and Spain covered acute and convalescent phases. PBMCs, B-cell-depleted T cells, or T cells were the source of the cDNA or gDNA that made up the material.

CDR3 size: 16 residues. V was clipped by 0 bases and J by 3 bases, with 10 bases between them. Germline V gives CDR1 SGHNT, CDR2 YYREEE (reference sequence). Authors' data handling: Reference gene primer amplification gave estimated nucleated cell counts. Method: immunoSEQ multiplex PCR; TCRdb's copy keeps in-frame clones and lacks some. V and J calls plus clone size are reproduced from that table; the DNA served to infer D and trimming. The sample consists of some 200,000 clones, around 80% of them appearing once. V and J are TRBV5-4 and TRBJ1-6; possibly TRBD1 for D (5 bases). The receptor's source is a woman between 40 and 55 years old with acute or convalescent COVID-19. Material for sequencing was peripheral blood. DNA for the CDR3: TGTGCCAGCAGCTTGGGACAGACAAACTATAATTCACCCCTCCACTTT. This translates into CASSLGQTNYNSPLHF.